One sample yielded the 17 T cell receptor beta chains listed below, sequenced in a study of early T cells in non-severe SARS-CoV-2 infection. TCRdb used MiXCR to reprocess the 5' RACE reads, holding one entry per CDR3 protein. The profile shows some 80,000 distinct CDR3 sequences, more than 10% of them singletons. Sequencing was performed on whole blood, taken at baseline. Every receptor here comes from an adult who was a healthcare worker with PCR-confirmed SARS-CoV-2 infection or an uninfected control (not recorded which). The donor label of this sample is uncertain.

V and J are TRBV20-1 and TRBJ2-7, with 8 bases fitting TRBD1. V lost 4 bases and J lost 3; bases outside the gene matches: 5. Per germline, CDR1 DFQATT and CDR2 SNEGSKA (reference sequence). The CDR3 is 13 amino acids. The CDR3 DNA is TGCAGTGCTAAAGACAGGGGAGACTACGAGCAGTACTTC. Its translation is CSAKDRGDYEQYF.

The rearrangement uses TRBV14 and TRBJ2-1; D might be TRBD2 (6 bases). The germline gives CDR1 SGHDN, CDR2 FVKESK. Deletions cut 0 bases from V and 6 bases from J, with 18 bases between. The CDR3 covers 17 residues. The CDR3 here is CASSQDLGQVGGNEQFF. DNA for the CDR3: TGTGCCAGCAGCCAAGATCTTGGGCAGGTGGGAGGCAATGAGCAGTTCTTC.

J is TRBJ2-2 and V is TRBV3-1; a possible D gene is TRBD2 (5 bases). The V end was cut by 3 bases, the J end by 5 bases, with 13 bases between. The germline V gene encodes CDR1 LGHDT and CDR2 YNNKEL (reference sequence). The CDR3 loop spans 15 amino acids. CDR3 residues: CASSHTSLGTGELFF. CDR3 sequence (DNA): TGTGCCAGCAGCCACACTAGTCTGGGGACCGGGGAGCTGTTTTTT.

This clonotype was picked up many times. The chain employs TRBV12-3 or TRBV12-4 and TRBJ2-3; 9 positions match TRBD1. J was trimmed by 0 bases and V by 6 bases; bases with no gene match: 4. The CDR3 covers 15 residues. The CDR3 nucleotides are TGTGCCAGCAGGCTGGGGACAGGGAGCACAGATACGCAGTATTTT. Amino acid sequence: CASRLGTGSTDTQYF.

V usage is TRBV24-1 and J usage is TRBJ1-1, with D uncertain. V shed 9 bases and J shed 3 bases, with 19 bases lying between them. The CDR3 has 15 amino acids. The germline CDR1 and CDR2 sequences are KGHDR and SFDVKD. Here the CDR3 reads CATLDNFLRDTEAFF. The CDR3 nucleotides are TGTGCCACCCTCGATAATTTTTTACGGGACACTGAAGCTTTCTTT.

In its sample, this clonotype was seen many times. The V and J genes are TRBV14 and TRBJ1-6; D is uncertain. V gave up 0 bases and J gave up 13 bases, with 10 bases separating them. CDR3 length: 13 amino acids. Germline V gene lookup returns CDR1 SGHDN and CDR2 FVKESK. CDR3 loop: CASSQERRAPLHF. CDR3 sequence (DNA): TGTGCCAGCAGCCAAGAGAGGCGGGCCCCCCTCCACTTT.

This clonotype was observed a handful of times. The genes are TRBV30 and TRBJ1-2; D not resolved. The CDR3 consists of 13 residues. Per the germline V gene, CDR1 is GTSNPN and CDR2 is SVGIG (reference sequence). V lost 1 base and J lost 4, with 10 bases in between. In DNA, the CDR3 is TGTGCCTGGAGTGCACGGGGAGGCTATGGCTACACCTTC. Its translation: CAWSARGGYGYTF.

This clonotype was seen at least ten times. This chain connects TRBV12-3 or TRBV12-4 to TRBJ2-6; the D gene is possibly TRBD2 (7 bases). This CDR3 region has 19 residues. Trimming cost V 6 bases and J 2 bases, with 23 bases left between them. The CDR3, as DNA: TGTGCCAGCAGCAGTTGGGGGGGCGGCAGGGAAGCTGGGGCCAACGTCCTGACTTTC. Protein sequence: CASSSWGGGREAGANVLTF.

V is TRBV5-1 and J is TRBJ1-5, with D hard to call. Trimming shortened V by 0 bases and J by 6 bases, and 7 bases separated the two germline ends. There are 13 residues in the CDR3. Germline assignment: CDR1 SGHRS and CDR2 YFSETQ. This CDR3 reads CASSLAGFQPQHF. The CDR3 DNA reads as TGCGCCAGCAGCTTGGCGGGTTTTCAGCCCCAGCATTTT.

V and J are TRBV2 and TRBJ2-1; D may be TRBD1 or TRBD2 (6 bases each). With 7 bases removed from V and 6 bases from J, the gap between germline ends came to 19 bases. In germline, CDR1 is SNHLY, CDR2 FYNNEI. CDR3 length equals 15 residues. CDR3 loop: CASTPRGDPSNEQFF. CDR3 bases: TGTGCCAGCACCCCAAGGGGGGACCCCTCCAATGAGCAGTTCTTC.

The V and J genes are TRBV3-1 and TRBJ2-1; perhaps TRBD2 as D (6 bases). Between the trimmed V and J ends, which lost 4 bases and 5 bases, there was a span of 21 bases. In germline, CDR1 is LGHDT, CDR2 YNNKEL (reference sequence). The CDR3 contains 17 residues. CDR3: CASSLSSSVLSHNEQFF. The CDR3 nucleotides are TGTGCCAGCAGCCTCTCTTCTAGCGTATTGTCCCACAATGAGCAGTTCTTC.

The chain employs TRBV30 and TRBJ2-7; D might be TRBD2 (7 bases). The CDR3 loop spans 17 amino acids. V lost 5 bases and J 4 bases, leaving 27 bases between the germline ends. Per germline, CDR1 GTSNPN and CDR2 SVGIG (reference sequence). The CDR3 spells CAWGRPPYRGGRYEQYF. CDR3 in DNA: TGTGCCTGGGGACGACCACCGTATCGCGGGGGCCGTTACGAGCAGTACTTC.

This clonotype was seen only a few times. The DNA of the CDR3 is TGTGCCAGCAGCCCCGGGACAGCCATATGGCTATACTTC. This gives the protein CASSPGTAIWLYF. The chain recombines TRBV7-8 with TRBJ2-4; 7 bases match TRBD1. Germline loops: CDR1 SGHVS, CDR2 FQNEAQ. The CDR3 has 13 residues. Trimming cost V 5 bases and J 16 bases; bases outside gene matches: 14.

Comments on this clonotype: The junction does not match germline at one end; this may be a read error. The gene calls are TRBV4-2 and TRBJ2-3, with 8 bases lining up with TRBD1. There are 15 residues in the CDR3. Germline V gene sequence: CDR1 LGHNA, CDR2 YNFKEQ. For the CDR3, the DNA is TGTGTCAGCAGCGTTGCGACAGGGGTTAGAGATACGCAGTATTTT. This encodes CVSSVATGVRDTQYF.

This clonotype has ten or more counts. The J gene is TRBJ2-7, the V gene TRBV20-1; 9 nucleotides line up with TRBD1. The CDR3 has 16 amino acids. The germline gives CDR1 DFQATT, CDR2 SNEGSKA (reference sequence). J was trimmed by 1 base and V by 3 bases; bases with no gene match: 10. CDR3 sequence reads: CSARRGVGTGSYEQYF. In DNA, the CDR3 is TGCAGTGCTAGGAGGGGGGTAGGGACAGGGTCCTACGAGCAGTACTTC.

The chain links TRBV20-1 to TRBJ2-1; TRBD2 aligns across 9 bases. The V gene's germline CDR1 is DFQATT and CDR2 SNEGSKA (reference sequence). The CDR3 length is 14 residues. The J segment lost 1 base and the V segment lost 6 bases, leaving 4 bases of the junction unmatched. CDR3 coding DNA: TGCAGTGCCCATAGCGGGGGATCCTACAATGAGCAGTTCTTC. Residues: CSAHSGGSYNEQFF.

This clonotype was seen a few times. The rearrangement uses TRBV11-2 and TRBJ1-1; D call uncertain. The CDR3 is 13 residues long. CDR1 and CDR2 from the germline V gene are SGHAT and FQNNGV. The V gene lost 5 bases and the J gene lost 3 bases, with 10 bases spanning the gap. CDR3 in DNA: TGTGCCAGCAGCACCCAGCCGGACACTGAAGCTTTCTTT. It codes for CASSTQPDTEAFF.